These 17 T cell receptor beta chains came from one sample sequenced in a study of blood T cells in healthy people across ages. A J-beta primer mix and a sample-barcoded 5' primer were used in a second PCR of roughly 6 to 11 cycles. TCRdb fed the 5' RACE reads into MiXCR, producing one record per CDR3 protein. The sample carries about 1.1 million distinct CDR3 sequences, under 40% recorded once. The sample was blood. Receptors were obtained from a man aged 18 to 29 in good health.

This chain connects TRBV28 to TRBJ1-4; D is ambiguous. CDR1 is MDHEN and CDR2 is SYDVKM in the germline V gene. V gave up 2 bases and J gave up 11 bases, with 12 bases separating them. There are 13 residues in the CDR3. CDR3 amino acids: CASSLPDPGKLFF. Written as DNA, the CDR3 is TGTGCCAGCAGTTTACCCGACCCCGGGAAACTGTTTTTT.

The CDR3, as DNA: TGCAGTGCTGAGCCGCAGACTACGAACACTGAAGCTTTCTTT. Translation gives CSAEPQTTNTEAFF. The J gene is TRBJ1-1, the V gene TRBV20-1; D is undetermined. This CDR3 comprises 14 residues. Germline lookup yields CDR1 DFQATT and CDR2 SNEGSKA (reference sequence). With 5 bases removed from V and 1 base from J, the gap between germline ends came to 14 bases.

This clonotype has more than one count but fewer than ten. The V call is TRBV18, the J call TRBJ2-3, with 8 bases matching TRBD2. V shed 3 bases and J 6 bases; nucleotides not matched to a gene: 2. The CDR3 length is 13 residues. The V gene's germline CDR1 is KGHSH and CDR2 LQKENI. Here the CDR3 reads CASSPSSGDTQYF. CDR3 bases: TGTGCCAGCTCACCCTCTAGCGGGGATACGCAGTATTTT.

V and J are TRBV7-2 and TRBJ1-2; D is perhaps TRBD1 (6 bases). This CDR3 has 16 amino acids. V lost 1 base to trimming and J lost 2 bases, with 14 bases between them. The germline gives CDR1 SGHTA, CDR2 FQGNSA. Here the CDR3 DNA reads TGTGCCAGCAGCTTAGTCGGACAGAGGGGCAACTATGGCTACACCTTC. It codes for CASSLVGQRGNYGYTF.

Only a few counts were recorded for this clonotype. This chain uses TRBV5-1 with TRBJ1-6, with 7 bases matching TRBD1. V was clipped by 6 bases and J by 3 bases; unmatched bases: 6. The CDR3 is 15 residues long. The germline V gene has CDR1 SGHRS and CDR2 YFSETQ. Here the CDR3 reads CASKTGDRYNSPLHF. In DNA, the CDR3 is TGCGCCAGCAAAACAGGGGACCGCTATAATTCACCCCTCCACTTT.

This clonotype turned up a few times. The rearrangement joins TRBV9 to TRBJ2-1, with TRBD1 matching 9 bases. The CDR3 is 15 amino acids. CDR1 SGDLS and CDR2 YYNGEE come from the germline V gene. V was clipped by 0 bases and J by 4 bases; unmatched bases: 2. The CDR3 sequence is CASSVAGTGYNEQFF. CDR3 bases: TGTGCCAGCAGCGTAGCGGGGACAGGGTACAATGAGCAGTTCTTC.

A few counts support this clonotype. V usage is TRBV7-2 and J usage is TRBJ2-3; 8 bases align to TRBD2. The CDR3 is 18 amino acids. Trimming at V came to 0 bases and at J to 0 bases, leaving 8 bases not matched to a gene. The germline gives CDR1 SGHTA, CDR2 FQGNSA. In nucleotides, the CDR3 is TGTGCCAGCAGCTTAGCGCCTAGCGGGCGACCTAGCACAGATACGCAGTATTTT. The encoded protein is CASSLAPSGRPSTDTQYF. Using reference TRBV7-2 and TRBJ2-3 for the parts outside the CDR3, the full variable domain is GAGVSQSPSNKVTEKGKDVELRCDPISGHTALYWYRQSLGQGLEFLIYFQGNSAPDKSGLPSDRFSAERTGGSVSTLTIQRTQQEDSAVYLCASSLAPSGRPSTDTQYFGPGTRLTVL.

The CDR3 region is CASSPDRNGGTEAFF. CDR3 DNA: TGTGCCAGCTCCCCGGACAGGAATGGGGGGACTGAAGCTTTCTTT. This chain connects TRBV18 to TRBJ1-1, with 7 bases aligning to TRBD1. The CDR3 consists of 15 residues. The germline V gene encodes CDR1 KGHSH and CDR2 LQKENI. V gave up 6 bases and J gave up 5 bases; unmatched junction bases: 12.

The J gene is TRBJ1-5, the V gene TRBV18; no clear D. The CDR3 sequence is 15 residues long. V was cut by 3 bases and J by 0 bases, with 9 bases left in between. Germline assignment: CDR1 KGHSH and CDR2 LQKENI. The CDR3 region is CASSPRVDSNQPQHF. The CDR3 DNA is TGTGCCAGCTCACCCCGGGTGGATAGCAATCAGCCCCAGCATTTT. The whole variable domain, filled in from reference TRBV18 and TRBJ1-5, reads NAGVMQNPRHLVRRRGQEARLRCSPMKGHSHVYWYRQLPEEGLKFMVYLQKENIIDESGMPKERFSAEFPKEGPSILRIQQVVRGDSAAYFCASSPRVDSNQPQHFGDGTRLSIL.

The J gene is TRBJ2-7, the V gene TRBV20-1; maybe TRBD2 (6 bases). The germline V gene encodes CDR1 DFQATT and CDR2 SNEGSKA (reference sequence). This CDR3 region has 16 residues. V lost 0 bases and J 3 bases, leaving 18 bases between the germline ends. DNA for the CDR3: TGCAGTGCTAGAGATAAGGAGGGTAGCTCTTACTACGAGCAGTACTTC. This sequence encodes CSARDKEGSSYYEQYF.

About this clonotype itself: A much larger clone differs by one base, so this may be a read error. This chain joins TRBV7-2 and TRBJ1-5, with D hard to call. The germline CDR1 and CDR2 sequences are SGHTA and FQGNSA. This CDR3 contains 14 residues. Deletions cut 7 bases from V and 4 bases from J, with 14 bases between. The CDR3, as DNA: TGTGCCAGCAACTTGATGGTTGGAAATCAGCCCCAGCATTTT. It codes for CASNLMVGNQPQHF.

This chain joins TRBV12-3 or TRBV12-4 and TRBJ1-2; 10 nucleotides align to TRBD1. The CDR3 sequence is 15 residues long. The J segment lost 7 bases and the V segment lost 5 bases, leaving 10 bases of the junction unmatched. In DNA form, the CDR3 reads TGTGCCAGCAGTCAATCGGGACAGGGGTTAGGTGGCTACACCTTC. Protein: CASSQSGQGLGGYTF.

This clonotype was picked up a small number of times. This sequence joins TRBV12-3 or TRBV12-4 and TRBJ1-3, with 7 nucleotides matching TRBD1. Trimming removed 5 bases from V and 0 bases from J; junction bases left unmatched: 4. This CDR3 has 15 residues. The CDR3 loop reads CASSERDSSGNTIYF. CDR3 DNA sequence: TGTGCCAGCAGTGAAAGGGACAGCTCTGGAAACACCATATATTTT.

The V call is TRBV20-1, the J call TRBJ1-5, with 8 bases that match TRBD1. CDR1 is DFQATT and CDR2 is SNEGSKA in the germline V gene (reference sequence). The CDR3 contains 17 residues. J gave up 2 bases and V 6 bases, and 15 bases lay outside the gene matches. CDR3 sequence reads: CSARRTGMVMGNQPQHF. The CDR3 nucleotides are TGCAGTGCGCGCCGGACAGGGATGGTGATGGGCAATCAGCCCCAGCATTTT.

The J gene is TRBJ2-1, the V gene TRBV5-1, with 7 bases lining up with TRBD2. The CDR3 runs to 15 residues. Germline CDR1 and CDR2: SGHRS and YFSETQ. Trimming took 6 bases from V and 5 from J; bases not matched to a gene: 11. The CDR3 protein is CASTPTAGSDNEQFF. For the CDR3, the DNA is TGCGCCAGCACCCCCACAGCGGGGAGTGACAATGAGCAGTTCTTC. The full variable domain, its missing parts supplied by reference TRBV5-1 and TRBJ2-1, is KAGVTQTPRYLIKTRGQQVTLSCSPISGHRSVSWYQQTPGQGLQFLFEYFSETQRNKGNFPGRFSGRQFSNSRSEMNVSTLELGDSALYLCASTPTAGSDNEQFFGPGTRLTVL.

V is TRBV29-1 and J is TRBJ2-5; a possible D gene is TRBD2 (6 bases). The CDR3 is made up of 13 amino acids. CDR1 and CDR2 (germline): SQVTM, ANQGSEA. V was clipped by 7 bases and J by 4 bases, with 16 bases between them. The CDR3 protein is CSDEDGGGETQYF. The CDR3 nucleotides read TGCAGCGATGAGGACGGGGGAGGAGAGACCCAGTACTTC. Together with reference TRBV29-1 and TRBJ2-5, the CDR3 gives the full variable domain: SAVISQKPSRDICQRGTSLTIQCQVDSQVTMMFWYRQQPGQSLTLIATANQGSEATYESGFVIDKFPISRPNLTFSTLTVSNMSPEDSSIYLCSDEDGGGETQYFGPGTRLLVL.

The V call is TRBV7-6, the J call TRBJ2-1; no firm D call. Germline CDR1 SGHVS, CDR2 FNYEAQ. V gave up 1 base and J gave up 0 bases, with 10 bases separating them. The CDR3 is 16 residues long. CDR3 sequence (DNA): TGTGCCAGCAGCTTAGTAGGGCACAGCTCCTACAATGAGCAGTTCTTC. Protein product: CASSLVGHSSYNEQFF.